The sequence of this TCR beta chain was determined in a study of blood T cell repertoires in COVID-19. Background on the study: Both acute and convalescent COVID-19 samples were obtained from the United States, Italy and Spain. PBMCs, B-cell-depleted T cells, or T cells were the source of the cDNA or gDNA that made up the material.

Germline CDR1 SGHRS, CDR2 YFSETQ. CDR3 length: 15 residues. With 0 bases removed from V and 8 bases from J, the gap between germline ends came to 15 bases. Source study methods: Cell counts per sample came from amplifying reference gene primers. Sequenced by immunoSEQ multiplex PCR; TCRdb stores in-frame clones only, minus some. Clone size and the V and J calls come from that table; the DNA yielded D and trimming. Among about 360,000 clones listed, around 87% were seen once. This TCR was recovered from a human donor in a cohort sampled during active COVID-19. This chain joins TRBV5-1 and TRBJ1-5; weak D call: TRBD1 (6 bases). Input material: peripheral blood. The CDR3 region has the DNA TGCGCCAGCAGCTTGGTCGGGGGGGCCAGGGAGCCCCAGCATTTT. Amino acids: CASSLVGGAREPQHF.